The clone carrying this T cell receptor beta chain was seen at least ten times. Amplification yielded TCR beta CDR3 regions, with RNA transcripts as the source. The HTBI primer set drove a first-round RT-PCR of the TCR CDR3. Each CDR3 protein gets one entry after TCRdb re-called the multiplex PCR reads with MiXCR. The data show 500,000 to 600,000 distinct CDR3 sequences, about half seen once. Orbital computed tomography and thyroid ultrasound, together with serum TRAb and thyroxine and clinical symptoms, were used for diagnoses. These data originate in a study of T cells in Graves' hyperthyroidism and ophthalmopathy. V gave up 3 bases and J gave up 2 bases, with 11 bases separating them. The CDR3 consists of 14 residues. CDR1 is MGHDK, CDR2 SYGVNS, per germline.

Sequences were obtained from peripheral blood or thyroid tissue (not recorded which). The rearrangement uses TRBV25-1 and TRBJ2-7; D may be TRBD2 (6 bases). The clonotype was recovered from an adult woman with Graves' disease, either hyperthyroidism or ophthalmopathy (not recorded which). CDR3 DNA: TGTGCCAGCAGTGATGGAGGGAACCCCTACGAGCAGTACTTC. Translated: CASSDGGNPYEQYF.